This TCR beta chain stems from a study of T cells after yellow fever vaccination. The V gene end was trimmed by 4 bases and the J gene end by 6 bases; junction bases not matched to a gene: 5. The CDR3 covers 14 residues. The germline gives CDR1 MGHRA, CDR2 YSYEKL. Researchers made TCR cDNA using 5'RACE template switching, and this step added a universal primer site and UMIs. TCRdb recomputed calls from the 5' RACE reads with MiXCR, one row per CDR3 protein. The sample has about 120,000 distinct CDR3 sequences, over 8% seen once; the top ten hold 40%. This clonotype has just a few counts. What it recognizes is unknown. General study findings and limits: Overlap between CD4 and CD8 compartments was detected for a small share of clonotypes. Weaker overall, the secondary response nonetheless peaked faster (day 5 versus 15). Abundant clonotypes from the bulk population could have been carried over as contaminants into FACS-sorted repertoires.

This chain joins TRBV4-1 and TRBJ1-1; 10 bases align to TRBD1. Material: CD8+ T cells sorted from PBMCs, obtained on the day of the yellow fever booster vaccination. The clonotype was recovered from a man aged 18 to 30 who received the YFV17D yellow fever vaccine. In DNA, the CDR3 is TGCGCCAGCAGCCTAGTCGGACAGGGGGCTGAAGCTTTCTTT. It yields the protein CASSLVGQGAEAFF.